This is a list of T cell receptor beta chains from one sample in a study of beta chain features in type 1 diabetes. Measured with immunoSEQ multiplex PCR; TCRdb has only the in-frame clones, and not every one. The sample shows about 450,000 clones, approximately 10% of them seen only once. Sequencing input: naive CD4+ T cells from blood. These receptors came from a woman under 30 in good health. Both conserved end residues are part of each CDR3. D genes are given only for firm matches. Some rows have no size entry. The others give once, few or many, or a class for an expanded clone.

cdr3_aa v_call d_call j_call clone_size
CASSQDIRGASNQPQHF TRBV4-2 TRBD1 TRBJ1-5 -
CASSLRQRAYGYTF TRBV7-2 - TRBJ1-2 -
CASSLAGRRTTEAFF TRBV5-1 - TRBJ1-1 -
CASSLGTKTEAFF TRBV7-6 - TRBJ1-1 -
CASSRQGAKGTDTQYF TRBV7-2 TRBD1 TRBJ2-3 -
CATSSGRPKNEQFF TRBV15 - TRBJ2-1 -
CASSWGRTTGELFF TRBV13 - TRBJ2-2 few
CASSEQGLSNQPQHF TRBV9 - TRBJ1-5 few
CSADRQGGTQYF TRBV29-1 - TRBJ2-5 once
CAWTRDLGDTQYF TRBV30 - TRBJ2-3 -
CASSQGPGGRAKNIQYF TRBV14 - TRBJ2-4 -